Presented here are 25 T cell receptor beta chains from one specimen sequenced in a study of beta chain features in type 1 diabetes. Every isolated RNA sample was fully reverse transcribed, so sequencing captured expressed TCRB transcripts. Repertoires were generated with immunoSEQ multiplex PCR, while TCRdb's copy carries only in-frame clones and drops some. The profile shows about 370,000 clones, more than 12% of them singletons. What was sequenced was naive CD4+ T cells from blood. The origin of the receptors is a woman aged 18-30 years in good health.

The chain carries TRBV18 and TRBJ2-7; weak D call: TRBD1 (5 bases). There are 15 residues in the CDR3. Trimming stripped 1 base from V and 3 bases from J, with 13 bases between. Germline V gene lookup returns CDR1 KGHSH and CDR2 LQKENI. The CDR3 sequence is CASSPRSPDSYEQYF. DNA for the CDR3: TGTGCCAGCTCACCACGGTCGCCTGACAGCTACGAGCAGTACTTC.

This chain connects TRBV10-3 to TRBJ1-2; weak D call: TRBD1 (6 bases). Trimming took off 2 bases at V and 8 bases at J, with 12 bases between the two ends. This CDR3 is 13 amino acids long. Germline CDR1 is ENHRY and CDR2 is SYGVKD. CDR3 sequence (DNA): TGTGCCATCAGTGAGACCCTAGACAGGGGCTACACCTTC. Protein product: CAISETLDRGYTF.

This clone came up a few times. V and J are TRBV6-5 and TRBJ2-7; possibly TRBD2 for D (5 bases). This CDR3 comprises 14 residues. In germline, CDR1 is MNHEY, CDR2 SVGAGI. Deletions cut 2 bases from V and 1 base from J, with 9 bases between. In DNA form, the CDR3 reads TGTGCCAGCAGTTACGAGGAGCGGTCCTACGAGCAGTACTTC. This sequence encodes CASSYEERSYEQYF.

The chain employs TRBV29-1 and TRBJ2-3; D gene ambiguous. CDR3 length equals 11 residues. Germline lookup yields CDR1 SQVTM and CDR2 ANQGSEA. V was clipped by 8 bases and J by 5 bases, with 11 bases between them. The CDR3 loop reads CSTRALDTQYF. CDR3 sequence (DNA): TGCAGCACGCGAGCCCTAGATACGCAGTATTTT.

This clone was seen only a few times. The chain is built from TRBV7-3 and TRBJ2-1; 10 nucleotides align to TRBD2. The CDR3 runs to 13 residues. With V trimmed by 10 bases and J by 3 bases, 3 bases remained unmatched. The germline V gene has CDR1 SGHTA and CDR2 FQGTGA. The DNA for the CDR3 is TGTGCCACCAAGCGGGAGGGCTACAATGAGCAGTTCTTC. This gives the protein CATKREGYNEQFF.

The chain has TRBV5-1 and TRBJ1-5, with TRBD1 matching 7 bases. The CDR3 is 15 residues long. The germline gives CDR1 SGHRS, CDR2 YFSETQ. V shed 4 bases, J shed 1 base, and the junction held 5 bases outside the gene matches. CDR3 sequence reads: CASSPGQLSNQPQHF. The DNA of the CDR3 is TGCGCCAGCAGCCCGGGACAGCTCAGCAATCAGCCCCAGCATTTT.

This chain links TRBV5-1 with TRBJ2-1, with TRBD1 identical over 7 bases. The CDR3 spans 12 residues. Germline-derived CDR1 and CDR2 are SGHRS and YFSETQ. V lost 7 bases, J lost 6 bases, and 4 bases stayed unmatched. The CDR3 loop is CASQTGINEQFF. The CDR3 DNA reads TGCGCCAGCCAGACAGGGATCAATGAGCAGTTCTTC.

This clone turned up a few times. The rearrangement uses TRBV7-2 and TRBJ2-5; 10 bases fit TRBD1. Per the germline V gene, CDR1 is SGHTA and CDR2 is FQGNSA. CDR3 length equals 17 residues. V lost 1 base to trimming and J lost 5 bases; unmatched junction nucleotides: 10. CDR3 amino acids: CASSLVPGTGVGETQYF. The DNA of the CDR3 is TGTGCCAGCAGCTTAGTGCCCGGGACAGGGGTAGGGGAGACCCAGTACTTC.

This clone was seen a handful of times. CDR3 sequence reads: CASQGFYEQYF. Here the CDR3 DNA reads TGTGCCAGCCAGGGTTTCTACGAGCAGTACTTC. V is TRBV7-2 and J is TRBJ2-7, with D tentatively TRBD1 (5 bases). Germline CDR1 and CDR2: SGHTA and FQGNSA. V was trimmed by 8 bases and J by 3 bases, leaving 8 bases between them. The CDR3 spans 11 residues.

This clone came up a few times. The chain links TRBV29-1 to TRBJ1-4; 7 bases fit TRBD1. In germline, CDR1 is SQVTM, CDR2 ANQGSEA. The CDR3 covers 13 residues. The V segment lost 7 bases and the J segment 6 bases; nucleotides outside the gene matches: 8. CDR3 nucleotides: TGCAGCGGGGCGGGACAGCCCTATGAAAAACTGTTTTTT. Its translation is CSGAGQPYEKLFF.

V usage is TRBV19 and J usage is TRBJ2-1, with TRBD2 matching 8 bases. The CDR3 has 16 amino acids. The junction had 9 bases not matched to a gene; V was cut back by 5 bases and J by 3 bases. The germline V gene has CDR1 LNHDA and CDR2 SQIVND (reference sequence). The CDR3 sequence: CASSPQLADLYNEQFF. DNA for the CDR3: TGTGCCAGTAGTCCCCAACTAGCGGACCTCTACAATGAGCAGTTCTTC.

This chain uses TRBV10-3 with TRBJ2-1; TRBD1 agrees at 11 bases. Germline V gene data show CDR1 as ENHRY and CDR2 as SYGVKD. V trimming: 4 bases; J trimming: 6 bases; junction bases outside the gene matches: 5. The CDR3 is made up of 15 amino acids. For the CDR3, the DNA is TGTGCCATCAGTGTACGGGACAGGGGGTCCAATGAGCAGTTCTTC. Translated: CAISVRDRGSNEQFF.

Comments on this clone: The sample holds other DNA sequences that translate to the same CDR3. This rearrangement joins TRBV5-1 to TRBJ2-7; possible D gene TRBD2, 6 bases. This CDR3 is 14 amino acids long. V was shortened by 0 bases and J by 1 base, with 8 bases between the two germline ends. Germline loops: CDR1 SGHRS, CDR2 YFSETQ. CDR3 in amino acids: CASSLGGDSYEQYF. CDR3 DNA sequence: TGCGCCAGCAGCTTGGGCGGGGATTCCTACGAGCAGTACTTC.

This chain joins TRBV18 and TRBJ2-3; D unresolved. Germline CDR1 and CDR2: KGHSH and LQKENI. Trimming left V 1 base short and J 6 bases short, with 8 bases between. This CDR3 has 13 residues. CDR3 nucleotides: TGTGCCAGCTCACCACTTACGGTTGATACGCAGTATTTT. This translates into CASSPLTVDTQYF.

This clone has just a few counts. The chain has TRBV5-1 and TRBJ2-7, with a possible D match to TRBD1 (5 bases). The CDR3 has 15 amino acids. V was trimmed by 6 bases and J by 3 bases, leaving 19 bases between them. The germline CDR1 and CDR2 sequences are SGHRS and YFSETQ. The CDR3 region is CASKIGALGGYEQYF. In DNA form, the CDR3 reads TGCGCCAGCAAAATAGGGGCGCTCGGTGGCTACGAGCAGTACTTC.

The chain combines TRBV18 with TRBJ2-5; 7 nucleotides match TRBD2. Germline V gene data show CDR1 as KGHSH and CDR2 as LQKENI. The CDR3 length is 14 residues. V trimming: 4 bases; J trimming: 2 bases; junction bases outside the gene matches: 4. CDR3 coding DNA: TGTGCCAGCTCACTACAGCGGGATCAAGAGACCCAGTACTTC. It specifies CASSLQRDQETQYF.

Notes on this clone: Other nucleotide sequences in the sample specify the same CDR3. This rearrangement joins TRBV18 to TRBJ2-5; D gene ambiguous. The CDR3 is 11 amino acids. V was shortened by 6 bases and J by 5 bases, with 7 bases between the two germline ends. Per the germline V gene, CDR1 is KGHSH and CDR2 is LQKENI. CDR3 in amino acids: CASSSGETQYF. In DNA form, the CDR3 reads TGTGCCAGCTCCTCCGGGGAGACCCAGTACTTC.

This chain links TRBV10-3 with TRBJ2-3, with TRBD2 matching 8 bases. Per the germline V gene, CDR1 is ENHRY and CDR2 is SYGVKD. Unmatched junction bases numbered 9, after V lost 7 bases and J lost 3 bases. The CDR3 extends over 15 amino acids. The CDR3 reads CAINRGTGGTDTQYF. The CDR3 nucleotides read TGTGCCATCAACCGAGGAACGGGAGGGACAGATACGCAGTATTTT.

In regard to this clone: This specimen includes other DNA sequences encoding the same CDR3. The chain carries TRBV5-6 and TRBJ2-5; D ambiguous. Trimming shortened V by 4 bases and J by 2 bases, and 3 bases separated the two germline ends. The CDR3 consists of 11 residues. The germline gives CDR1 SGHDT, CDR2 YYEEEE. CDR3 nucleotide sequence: TGTGCCAGCAGCCTACAAGAGACCCAGTACTTC. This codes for CASSLQETQYF.

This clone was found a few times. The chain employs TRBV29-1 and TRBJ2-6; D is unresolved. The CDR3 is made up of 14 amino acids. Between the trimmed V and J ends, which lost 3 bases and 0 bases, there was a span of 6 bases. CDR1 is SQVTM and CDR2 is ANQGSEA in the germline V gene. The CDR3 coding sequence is TGCAGCGTTGAGGCCCACTCTGGGGCCAACGTCCTGACTTTC. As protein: CSVEAHSGANVLTF.

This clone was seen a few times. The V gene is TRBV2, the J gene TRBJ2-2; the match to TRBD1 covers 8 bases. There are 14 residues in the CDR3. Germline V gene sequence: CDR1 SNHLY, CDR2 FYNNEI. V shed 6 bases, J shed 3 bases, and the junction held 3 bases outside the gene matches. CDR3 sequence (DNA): TGTGCCAGCAGACAGGACAGGGACACCGGGGAGCTGTTTTTT. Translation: CASRQDRDTGELFF.

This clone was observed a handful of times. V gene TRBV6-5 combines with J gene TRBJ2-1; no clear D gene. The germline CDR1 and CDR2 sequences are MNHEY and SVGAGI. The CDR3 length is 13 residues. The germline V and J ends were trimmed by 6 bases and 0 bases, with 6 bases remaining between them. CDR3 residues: CASRLVSYNEQFF. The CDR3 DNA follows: TGTGCCAGCAGATTAGTCTCCTACAATGAGCAGTTCTTC.

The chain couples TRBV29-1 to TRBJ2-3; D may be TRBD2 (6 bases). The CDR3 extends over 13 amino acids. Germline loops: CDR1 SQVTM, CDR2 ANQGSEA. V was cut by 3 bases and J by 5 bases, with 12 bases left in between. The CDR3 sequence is CSVEGTGVDTQYF. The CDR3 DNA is TGCAGCGTTGAGGGTACGGGAGTAGATACGCAGTATTTT.

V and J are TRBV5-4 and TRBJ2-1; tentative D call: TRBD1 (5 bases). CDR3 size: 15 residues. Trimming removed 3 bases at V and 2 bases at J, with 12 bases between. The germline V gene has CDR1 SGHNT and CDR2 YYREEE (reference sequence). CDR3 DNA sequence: TGTGCCAGCAGCTCTGACAGTTTGCCCTACAATGAGCAGTTCTTC. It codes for CASSSDSLPYNEQFF.

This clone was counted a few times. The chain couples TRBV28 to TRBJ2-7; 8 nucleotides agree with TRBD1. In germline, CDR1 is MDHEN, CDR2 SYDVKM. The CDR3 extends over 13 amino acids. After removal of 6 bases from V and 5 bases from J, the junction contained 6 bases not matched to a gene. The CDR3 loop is CASSLTGVNEQYF. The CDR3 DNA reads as TGTGCCAGCAGCCTGACAGGGGTGAACGAGCAGTACTTC.